The next 21 T cell receptor beta chains were all read from a single sample in a study of CD8 T cells in Susac syndrome. After extraction with the RNeasy kit, about 0.45 to 1 ug of the RNA was reverse transcribed using random hexamers. TCRdb processed the immunoSEQ multiplex PCR reads anew with MiXCR; each CDR3 protein has one entry. Of approximately 130,000 distinct CDR3 sequences in the sample, approximately 90% are singletons; the top ten hold approximately 0.24%. The sequencing sample was made of CD8+ T cells from PBMCs. Receptors were obtained from a human donor with multiple sclerosis.

The rearrangement links TRBV20-1 to TRBJ2-7; 8 nucleotides match TRBD1. The ends lost 1 base at V and 3 bases at J; junction bases unmatched: 8. The germline V gene has CDR1 DFQATT and CDR2 SNEGSKA (reference sequence). The CDR3 runs 15 residues. The CDR3 sequence: CSARVGQGAIYEQYF. The CDR3 nucleotides are TGCAGTGCTAGAGTTGGCCAGGGGGCTATCTACGAGCAGTACTTC.

This clonotype was observed once. The chain has TRBV7-9 and TRBJ2-1, with D uncertain. V lost 4 bases, J lost 7 bases, and 11 bases lay in between. This CDR3 spans 13 amino acids. Germline CDR1 is SEHNR and CDR2 is FQNEAQ (reference sequence). This CDR3 reads CASSYGSWNEQFF. The CDR3 DNA reads TGTGCCAGCAGCTACGGTAGCTGGAATGAGCAGTTCTTC. Variable domain in full (rest from reference TRBV7-9 and TRBJ2-1): DTGVSQNPRHKITKRGQNVTFRCDPISEHNRLYWYRQTLGQGPEFLTYFQNEAQLEKSRLLSDRFSAERPKGSFSTLEIQRTEQGDSAMYLCASSYGSWNEQFFGPGTRLTVL.

The chain links TRBV7-9 to TRBJ2-7; 9 bases are shared with TRBD1. Trimming removed 3 bases from V and 2 bases from J; junction bases left unmatched: 8. CDR1 is SEHNR and CDR2 is FQNEAQ in the germline V gene (reference sequence). The CDR3 runs 16 residues. The CDR3 coding sequence is TGTGCCAGCAGCTTCTCCCGGGACAGGGTCACCTACGAGCAGTACTTC. Its protein product is CASSFSRDRVTYEQYF. Variable domain in full (rest from reference TRBV7-9 and TRBJ2-7): DTGVSQNPRHKITKRGQNVTFRCDPISEHNRLYWYRQTLGQGPEFLTYFQNEAQLEKSRLLSDRFSAERPKGSFSTLEIQRTEQGDSAMYLCASSFSRDRVTYEQYFGPGTRLTVT.

This clonotype was detected a few times. V gene TRBV19 combines with J gene TRBJ1-1; 7 bases align to TRBD1. The CDR3 sequence is 15 residues long. The V gene end was trimmed by 7 bases and the J gene end by 4 bases; junction bases not matched to a gene: 12. Germline assignment: CDR1 LNHDA and CDR2 SQIVND (reference sequence). The CDR3 protein is CASKPETGLATEAFF. For the CDR3, the DNA is TGTGCCAGTAAGCCGGAGACAGGGTTGGCCACTGAAGCTTTCTTT.

The chain combines TRBV15 with TRBJ2-3, with D perhaps TRBD1 (6 bases). Germline V gives CDR1 LNHNV, CDR2 YYDKDF (reference sequence). This CDR3 spans 13 amino acids. Trimming took off 4 bases at V and 7 bases at J, with 12 bases between the two ends. CDR3 amino acids: CATSTWDINTQYF. CDR3 sequence (DNA): TGTGCCACCAGCACCTGGGACATCAATACGCAGTATTTT.

The chain joins TRBV20-1 to TRBJ2-3; TRBD2 is a possible D gene (5 bases). Germline-derived CDR1 and CDR2 are DFQATT and SNEGSKA (reference sequence). The CDR3 runs 14 residues. V was clipped by 1 base and J by 2 bases, with 10 bases between them. CDR3 sequence reads: CSARGWEHTDTQYF. CDR3 bases: TGCAGTGCTAGAGGGTGGGAGCACACAGATACGCAGTATTTT.

This clonotype was observed a single time. The rearrangement links TRBV5-6 to TRBJ1-1; a possible D gene is TRBD1 (5 bases). Germline CDR1 reads SGHDT; CDR2 reads YYEEEE. Between the trimmed V and J ends, which lost 3 bases and 1 base, there was a span of 10 bases. The CDR3 runs to 14 residues. This CDR3 reads CASSWGRQNTEAFF. In DNA, the CDR3 is TGTGCCAGCAGCTGGGGACGGCAGAACACTGAAGCTTTCTTT.

This clonotype showed up just once. The CDR3 sequence is CASSPIDTEAFF. As DNA, the CDR3 is TGTGCCAGCTCACCAATAGACACTGAAGCTTTCTTT. This rearrangement joins TRBV18 to TRBJ1-1, with unresolved D. V lost 2 bases to trimming and J lost 3 bases, with 4 bases between them. This CDR3 region has 12 residues. CDR1 and CDR2 (germline): KGHSH, LQKENI.

J is TRBJ1-1 and V is TRBV6-2 or TRBV6-3; D is unresolved. The germline V gene encodes CDR1 MNHEY and CDR2 SVGEGT. Between the trimmed V and J ends, which lost 1 base and 0 bases, there was a span of 12 bases. The CDR3 is made up of 16 amino acids. CDR3 sequence: CASSYYPGSMNTEAFF. CDR3 sequence (DNA): TGTGCCAGCAGTTACTACCCAGGATCTATGAACACTGAAGCTTTCTTT.

The chain employs TRBV5-4 and TRBJ2-5; possible D gene TRBD1, 6 bases. The CDR3 spans 15 residues. V gave up 0 bases and J gave up 4 bases, with 13 bases separating them. Looked up from germline, CDR1 is SGHNT and CDR2 is YYREEE (reference sequence). The CDR3 protein is CASSLDRDIGETQYF. CDR3 nucleotides: TGTGCCAGCAGCTTGGACCGGGACATCGGAGAGACCCAGTACTTC.

This sequence joins TRBV6-4 and TRBJ2-1; weak D call: TRBD2 (5 bases). V dropped 3 bases and J dropped 8 bases, with 14 bases sitting between them. This CDR3 is built from 14 residues. Germline V lookup: CDR1 MRHNA, CDR2 SNTAGT. The CDR3 coding sequence is TGTGCCAGCAGTGAGAGGTCTAGCAGCGATGAGCAGTTCTTC. The encoded protein is CASSERSSSDEQFF.

V usage is TRBV3-1 and J usage is TRBJ1-1, with a weak D call TRBD1 (6 bases). Trimming pared 7 bases from V and 0 bases from J, leaving 12 bases between. There are 14 residues in the CDR3. The germline CDR1 and CDR2 sequences are LGHDT and YNNKEL (reference sequence). The CDR3 loop reads CASTGGGMNTEAFF. As DNA, the CDR3 is TGTGCCAGCACCGGTGGGGGCATGAACACTGAAGCTTTCTTT. The entire variable domain, with the rest obtained from reference TRBV3-1 and TRBJ1-1, is as follows: DTAVSQTPKYLVTQMGNDKSIKCEQNLGHDTMYWYKQDSKKFLKIMFSYNNKELIINETVPNRFSPKSPDKAHLNLHINSLELGDSAVYFCASTGGGMNTEAFFGQGTRLTVV.

The sample holds a few counts of this clonotype. This sequence joins TRBV27 and TRBJ2-7; D call uncertain. Germline CDR1 and CDR2: MNHEY and SMNVEV (reference sequence). V lost 2 bases and J lost 2, with 7 bases in between. CDR3 length: 13 residues. The CDR3, as DNA: TGTGCCAGCAGTTTACAGGCTGCCTACGAGCAGTACTTC. Translated: CASSLQAAYEQYF.

This chain uses TRBV19 with TRBJ2-1; 7 bases are shared with TRBD1. This CDR3 is built from 12 residues. V was clipped by 6 bases and J by 6 bases; unmatched bases: 2. CDR1 and CDR2 from the germline V gene are LNHDA and SQIVND (reference sequence). For the CDR3, the DNA is TGTGCCAGTAGGACAGGGTTCAATGAGCAGTTCTTC. It encodes CASRTGFNEQFF. The whole variable domain, remainder taken from reference TRBV19 and TRBJ2-1, is DGGITQSPKYLFRKEGQNVTLSCEQNLNHDAMYWYRQDPGQGLRLIYYSQIVNDFQKGDIAEGYSVSREKKESFPLTVTSAQKNPTAFYLCASRTGFNEQFFGPGTRLTVL.

This rearrangement joins TRBV13 to TRBJ1-2; no clear D gene. Trimming removed 5 bases at V and 3 bases at J, with 19 bases between. The CDR3 contains 16 residues. CDR1 is PRHDT, CDR2 FYEKMQ, per germline (reference sequence). The CDR3 bases are TGTGCCAGCAGCCCCCCTGGAGCGGGGATGCACTATGGCTACACCTTC. The encoded protein is CASSPPGAGMHYGYTF.

This chain connects TRBV12-3 or TRBV12-4 to TRBJ1-1, with D hard to call. Trimming removed 3 bases at V and 1 base at J, with 6 bases between. This CDR3 is built from 13 residues. CDR3 coding DNA: TGTGCCAGCAGTTTCATGGGGAACACTGAAGCTTTCTTT. It yields the protein CASSFMGNTEAFF.

V gene TRBV5-6 combines with J gene TRBJ1-5; no reliable D call. The V gene's germline CDR1 is SGHDT and CDR2 YYEEEE. V lost 2 bases to trimming and J lost 1 base, with 10 bases between them. CDR3 size: 15 residues. CDR3 sequence: CASSLSPASNQPQHF. In DNA, the CDR3 is TGTGCCAGCAGCTTATCACCTGCCAGCAATCAGCCCCAGCATTTT.

The J gene is TRBJ1-5, the V gene TRBV15, with D perhaps TRBD1 (5 bases). The CDR3 contains 15 residues. Germline lookup yields CDR1 LNHNV and CDR2 YYDKDF (reference sequence). The V and J ends lost 5 bases and 2 bases respectively, with 13 bases between them. The CDR3 DNA is TGTGCCACCAGCGAGTCGGGGGATGGCAATCAGCCCCAGCATTTT. Protein sequence: CATSESGDGNQPQHF.

The chain couples TRBV20-1 to TRBJ2-1; 7 nucleotides align to TRBD2. CDR3 length equals 15 residues. J was trimmed by 3 bases and V by 3 bases; bases with no gene match: 8. Germline V lookup: CDR1 DFQATT, CDR2 SNEGSKA (reference sequence). This chain's CDR3 is CSARNLTSVYNEQFF. CDR3 DNA: TGCAGTGCTAGGAACCTTACTAGCGTCTACAATGAGCAGTTCTTC.

This chain links TRBV7-9 with TRBJ2-1; 9 bases align to TRBD1. The ends lost 6 bases at V and 1 base at J; junction bases unmatched: 13. Per germline, CDR1 SEHNR and CDR2 FQNEAQ (reference sequence). CDR3 length: 18 amino acids. The CDR3 sequence: CASSLAWGQGVSYNEQFF. For the CDR3, the DNA is TGTGCCAGCAGTTTGGCCTGGGGACAGGGAGTGTCCTACAATGAGCAGTTCTTC. The variable domain in full, with the rest retrieved from reference TRBV7-9 and TRBJ2-1, is DTGVSQNPRHKITKRGQNVTFRCDPISEHNRLYWYRQTLGQGPEFLTYFQNEAQLEKSRLLSDRFSAERPKGSFSTLEIQRTEQGDSAMYLCASSLAWGQGVSYNEQFFGPGTRLTVL.

V gene TRBV6-2 or TRBV6-3 combines with J gene TRBJ2-7, with 10 bases lining up with TRBD1. V dropped 7 bases and J dropped 5; count of bases not matched to a gene: 14. This CDR3 region has 16 residues. In germline, CDR1 is MNHEY, CDR2 SVGEGT. The DNA for the CDR3 is TGTGCCAGCACCTACAGCCGGGACAGGGGACCGGACGAGCAGTACTTC. It yields the protein CASTYSRDRGPDEQYF.